Following are 19 T cell receptor beta chains from one sample sequenced in a study of blood T cells in healthy people across ages. A second PCR, run for about 6 to 11 cycles, used a sample-barcoded 5' primer plus a J-beta primer mix. TCRdb ran MiXCR on the 5' RACE reads and lists one entry per CDR3 protein. Of about 1.4 million distinct CDR3 sequences detected, approximately 59% appear once; the ten largest clones hold more than 6%. The sample was blood. These TCRs come from a man aged 18 to 29 in good health.

This clonotype showed up just a few times. In DNA form, the CDR3 reads TGCAGCGTTCGCGGGGGGCGATTGGGAAATGAAAAACTGTTTTTT. Translated: CSVRGGRLGNEKLFF. The chain carries TRBV29-1 and TRBJ1-4; D perhaps matches TRBD1 (6 bases). The CDR3 consists of 15 residues. Deletions cut 5 bases from V and 5 bases from J, with 18 bases between. Germline lookup yields CDR1 SQVTM and CDR2 ANQGSEA.

The chain links TRBV14 to TRBJ2-4; D ambiguous. The better agreement between TRBJ2-7 and the DNA end casts doubt on the J call. Germline V gene data show CDR1 as SGHDN and CDR2 as FVKESK. This CDR3 has 14 amino acids. For the CDR3, the DNA is TGTGCCAGCAGCCAAGATGCTTATCTCTCCGAGCAGTACTTC. Its translation: CASSQDAYLSEQYF.

This chain connects TRBV4-1 to TRBJ1-2; 7 nucleotides match TRBD1. Per the germline V gene, CDR1 is MGHRA and CDR2 is YSYEKL. The CDR3 spans 15 residues. The V and J ends lost 1 base and 5 bases, in that order; junction bases with no gene match: 7. The chain's CDR3 is CASSQGTGARYGYTF. The CDR3 DNA sequence: TGCGCCAGCAGCCAAGGAACAGGGGCGAGATATGGCTACACCTTC.

J is TRBJ2-1 and V is TRBV9, with 12 bases that match TRBD2. In germline, CDR1 is SGDLS, CDR2 YYNGEE. V was pared by 0 bases and J by 8 bases, with 6 bases of the junction left unmatched. The CDR3 is 16 residues long. This CDR3 reads CASSVGSSGRAHEQFF. The CDR3 region has the DNA TGTGCCAGCAGCGTAGGCTCTAGCGGGAGGGCCCATGAGCAGTTCTTC.

This clonotype was detected a few times. The V call is TRBV15, the J call TRBJ2-6; D not resolved. Germline V lookup: CDR1 LNHNV, CDR2 YYDKDF (reference sequence). There are 15 residues in the CDR3. The V and J ends lost 1 base and 0 bases respectively, with 4 bases between them. CDR3 in amino acids: CATSRVGSGANVLTF. CDR3 nucleotides: TGTGCCACCAGCAGAGTCGGCTCTGGGGCCAACGTCCTGACTTTC.

The chain carries TRBV2 and TRBJ1-4; TRBD1 is a possible D gene (5 bases). Germline CDR1 SNHLY, CDR2 FYNNEI. The V end was cut by 11 bases, the J end by 4 bases, with 11 bases between. The CDR3 is 12 amino acids. CDR3: CAQGAINEKLFF. The CDR3 DNA sequence: TGTGCCCAAGGGGCCATTAATGAAAAACTGTTTTTT.

V is TRBV6-6 and J is TRBJ1-2; TRBD1 is a possible D gene (6 bases). This CDR3 comprises 15 residues. The germline V gene encodes CDR1 MNHNY and CDR2 SVGAGI (reference sequence). The V end lost 11 bases, the J end lost 8 bases, and 27 bases lay between the germline ends. The CDR3 spells CARKPAGEGRRGYTF. The CDR3 DNA sequence: TGTGCCCGCAAACCCGCAGGGGAAGGGCGGCGGGGCTACACCTTC.

The chain is built from TRBV7-2 and TRBJ2-1; the match to TRBD2 covers 10 bases. CDR1 and CDR2 (germline): SGHTA, FQGNSA. V trimming: 5 bases; J trimming: 0 bases; junction bases outside the gene matches: 7. CDR3 size: 17 residues. CDR3 region: CASSRPASGSSYNEQFF. CDR3 sequence (DNA): TGTGCCAGCAGCCGACCGGCTAGCGGGAGCTCCTACAATGAGCAGTTCTTC.

The rearrangement links TRBV12-3 or TRBV12-4 to TRBJ2-5; 7 bases are shared with TRBD2. V trimming: 3 bases; J trimming: 1 base; junction bases outside the gene matches: 5. The CDR3 is 15 residues long. The CDR3 is CASSFLAGSQETQYF. The CDR3 nucleotides read TGTGCCAGCAGTTTCTTAGCGGGCAGCCAAGAGACCCAGTACTTC.

This clonotype appeared a few times. The rearrangement joins TRBV29-1 to TRBJ2-1; D may correspond to TRBD1 or TRBD2 (5 bases each). Germline CDR1 reads SQVTM; CDR2 reads ANQGSEA. There are 13 residues in the CDR3. Deletions cut 1 base from V and 6 bases from J, with 10 bases between. The CDR3 DNA sequence: TGCAGCGTTGAAGTTGGGGACCGCAATGAGCAGTTCTTC. Residues: CSVEVGDRNEQFF.

The V gene is TRBV7-2, the J gene TRBJ2-1; perhaps TRBD1 as D (6 bases). The CDR3 runs 15 residues. Per the germline V gene, CDR1 is SGHTA and CDR2 is FQGNSA. V was shortened by 5 bases and J by 8 bases, with 19 bases between the two germline ends. The CDR3 here is CASSRFTGIVDEQFF. The CDR3 DNA reads TGTGCCAGCAGCCGATTTACAGGGATCGTAGATGAGCAGTTCTTC.

The V gene is TRBV7-9, the J gene TRBJ2-4, with no clear D. The CDR3 sequence is 12 residues long. Germline CDR1 SEHNR, CDR2 FQNEAQ (reference sequence). V was shortened by 5 bases and J by 3 bases, with 5 bases between the two germline ends. CDR3 sequence (DNA): TGTGCCAGCAGCCCCGGCAAAAACATTCAGTACTTC. Its protein is CASSPGKNIQYF.

The V gene is TRBV29-1, the J gene TRBJ2-5, with D maybe TRBD1 (7 bases). The J call may be wrong; the DNA end is better matched by TRBJ2-7. This CDR3 contains 13 residues. Germline values: CDR1 SQVTM, CDR2 ANQGSEA. In DNA, the CDR3 is TGCAGCGTTGGTTTCAGGGGGGTTAACGAGCAGTACTTC. This encodes CSVGFRGVNEQYF.

This clonotype appeared a single time. The rearrangement joins TRBV6-5 to TRBJ2-2; possible D gene TRBD2, 5 bases. The CDR3 contains 16 residues. The V gene's germline CDR1 is MNHEY and CDR2 SVGAGI. Trimming cost V 4 bases and J 3 bases, with 15 bases left between them. CDR3 residues: CASSSGSSLHTGELFF. As DNA, the CDR3 is TGTGCCAGCAGTTCTGGGAGTAGCTTACACACCGGGGAGCTGTTTTTT.

This clonotype was observed a handful of times. J is TRBJ2-7 and V is TRBV20-1; D is perhaps TRBD1 (6 bases). Germline V gene lookup returns CDR1 DFQATT and CDR2 SNEGSKA (reference sequence). The ends were cut back, 3 bases at V and 3 bases at J, with 12 bases in the middle. The CDR3 spans 13 residues. The CDR3 sequence: CSASPGTLYEQYF. Here the CDR3 DNA reads TGCAGTGCTAGTCCTGGGACACTCTACGAGCAGTACTTC.

This clonotype has a handful of counts. J is TRBJ2-5 and V is TRBV4-3, with D unclear. The end of the DNA aligns better with TRBJ2-7, so the J call may be wrong. Per germline, CDR1 LGHNA and CDR2 YSLEER. CDR3 length equals 14 residues. This chain's CDR3 is CASSQDLSIYEQYF. In nucleotides, the CDR3 is TGCGCCAGCAGCCAAGATCTTTCTATCTACGAGCAGTACTTC.

This CDR3 is CSVDGKQHSELTSYNEQFF. Written as DNA, the CDR3 is TGCAGCGTTGACGGCAAACAGCACTCGGAGCTTACATCCTACAATGAGCAGTTCTTC. This chain uses TRBV29-1 with TRBJ2-1; D remains ambiguous. Germline V gene sequence: CDR1 SQVTM, CDR2 ANQGSEA. V shed 3 bases and J shed 1 base, with 25 bases lying between them. CDR3 length: 19 amino acids.

The gene calls are TRBV12-3 or TRBV12-4 and TRBJ1-1; D not resolved. V was trimmed by 7 bases and J by 10 bases, leaving 10 bases between them. This CDR3 has 10 residues. This CDR3 is CASKGEVAFF. Written as DNA, the CDR3 is TGTGCCAGCAAGGGAGAGGTAGCTTTCTTT.

This clonotype was counted a few times. J is TRBJ2-7 and V is TRBV20-1, with 10 bases aligning to TRBD2. CDR1 is DFQATT, CDR2 SNEGSKA, per germline (reference sequence). The CDR3 length is 18 residues. The V gene end was trimmed by 1 base and the J gene end by 0 bases; junction bases not matched to a gene: 12. The CDR3 loop is CSARGVSGRPGGSYEQYF. Here the CDR3 DNA reads TGCAGTGCTAGAGGAGTTAGCGGGAGGCCCGGAGGCTCCTACGAGCAGTACTTC.